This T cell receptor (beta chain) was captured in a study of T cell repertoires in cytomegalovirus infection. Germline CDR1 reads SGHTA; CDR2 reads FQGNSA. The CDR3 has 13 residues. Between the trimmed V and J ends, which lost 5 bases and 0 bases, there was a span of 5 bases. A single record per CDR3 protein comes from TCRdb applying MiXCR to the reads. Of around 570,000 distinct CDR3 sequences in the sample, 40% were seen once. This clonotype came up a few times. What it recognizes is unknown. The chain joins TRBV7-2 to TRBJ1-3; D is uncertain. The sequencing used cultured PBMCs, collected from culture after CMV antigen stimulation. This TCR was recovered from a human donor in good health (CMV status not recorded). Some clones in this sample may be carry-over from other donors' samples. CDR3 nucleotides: TGTGCCAGCAGCGAATACTCTGGAAACACCATATATTTT. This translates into CASSEYSGNTIYF.